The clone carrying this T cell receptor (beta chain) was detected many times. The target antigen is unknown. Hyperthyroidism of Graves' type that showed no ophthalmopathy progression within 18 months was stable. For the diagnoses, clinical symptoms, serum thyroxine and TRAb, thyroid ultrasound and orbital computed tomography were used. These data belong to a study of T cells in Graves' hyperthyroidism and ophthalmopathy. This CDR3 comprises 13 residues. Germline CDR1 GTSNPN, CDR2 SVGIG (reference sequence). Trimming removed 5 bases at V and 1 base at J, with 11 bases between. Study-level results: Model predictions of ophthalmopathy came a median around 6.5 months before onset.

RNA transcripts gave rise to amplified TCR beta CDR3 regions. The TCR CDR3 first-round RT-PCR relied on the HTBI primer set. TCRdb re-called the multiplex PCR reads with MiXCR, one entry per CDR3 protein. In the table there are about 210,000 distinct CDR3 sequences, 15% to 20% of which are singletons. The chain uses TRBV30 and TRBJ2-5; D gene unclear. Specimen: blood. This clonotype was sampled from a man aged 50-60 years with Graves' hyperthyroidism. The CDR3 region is CAWELQVQETQYF. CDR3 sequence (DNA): TGTGCCTGGGAGCTTCAGGTCCAAGAGACCCAGTACTTC.